Here is one T cell receptor beta chain with its context. This sample was taken from a study of T cells expressing NK-cell markers. Across the whole study: Sequencing covered eight donors, seven HCMV-seropositive and one seronegative.

CDR1 SNHLY and CDR2 FYNNEI come from the germline V gene. The CDR3 runs 15 residues. With the 5' RACE reads reprocessed, TCRdb shows one record per CDR3 protein and no DNA. Recorded here are about 20,000 distinct CDR3 sequences; the top ten clones represent 58%. This TCR was sampled from a man aged 18-69 years in good health. The chain is built from TRBV2 and TRBJ2-7. The sequenced sample was blood T cells: a sorted CD56 or NKG2C T cell subset, CD4+ or CD8+ T cells, or bulk PBMC T cells (not recorded which). CDR3 residues: CASSERETASYEQYF. The whole variable domain, remainder taken from reference TRBV2 and TRBJ2-7, is EPEVTQTPSHQVTQMGQEVILRCVPISNHLYFYWYRQILGQKVEFLVSFYNNEISEKSEIFDDQFSVERPDGSNFTLKIRSTKLEDSAMYFCASSERETASYEQYFGPGTRLTVT.